This TCR beta chain is from a study of tumor and adjacent non-tumor tissue in lung cancer. On the study more broadly: Histology: about 13 adenocarcinoma, a couple of squamous cell carcinoma, 1 small cell lung cancer.

The CDR3 consists of 13 residues. The germline V gene encodes CDR1 SGHAT and CDR2 FQNNGV. RNA was extracted from bulk tissue without any cell sorting. More than 3 cm separated this lung sample from the edge of the tumor. The library came from three nested PCR rounds adapted from ARM-PCR protocols. TCRdb itself ran the multiplex PCR reads through MiXCR, one entry per CDR3 protein. The data contain around 60,000 distinct CDR3 sequences, about 61% of them singletons. General study points: Top 100 clones took a larger repertoire share in normal lung.

To note about this clonotype: Antigen unknown. The conserved final phenylalanine or tryptophan is absent from the CDR3, which likely points to a read error.

V is TRBV11-2 and J is TRBJ2-2; 7 nucleotides align to TRBD1. Sequencing was carried out using distant non-tumor lung tissue. The source is a man aged 70 or older with non-small cell lung cancer. CDR3 region: CAGSPQGTEELFY. In DNA form, the CDR3 reads TGTGCCGGCAGTCCACAGGGGACCGAGGAGCTGTTTTAT.